Following are 23 T cell receptor beta chains from one sample sequenced in a study of T cells in Graves' hyperthyroidism and ophthalmopathy. Amplification of TCR beta CDR3 regions was performed using RNA transcripts as template. During a first-round RT-PCR of the TCR CDR3, the HTBI primer set was used. TCRdb used MiXCR to reprocess the multiplex PCR reads, holding one entry per CDR3 protein. Found here are about 290,000 distinct CDR3 sequences, around 16% of them singletons; the top ten hold 33%. Material: blood. These receptors were taken from a man aged 30 to 45 with Graves' hyperthyroidism.

This clonotype showed up many times. This chain joins TRBV12-3 or TRBV12-4 and TRBJ2-1; D is possibly TRBD2 (6 bases). CDR3 length: 16 residues. The germline V and J ends were trimmed by 6 bases and 6 bases, with 21 bases remaining between them. Here the CDR3 DNA reads TGTGCCAGCAGAGGTAGCGGAGCTGATTGGGGCAATGAGCAGTTCTTC. As protein: CASRGSGADWGNEQFF.

As concerns this clonotype: A much larger clone lies a single base off, so this may be a read error. V usage is TRBV30 and J usage is TRBJ2-7; D is unresolved. The germline CDR1 and CDR2 sequences are GTSNPN and SVGIG (reference sequence). The CDR3 runs 13 residues. In nucleotides, the CDR3 is TGTGCCTGGACGCAGGCAGACTCCTACGAGCGGTACTTC. Translating it yields CAWTQADSYERYF. Full variable domain (outside the CDR3, taken from reference TRBV30 and TRBJ2-7): SQTIHQWPATLVQPVGSPLSLECTVEGTSNPNLYWYRQAAGRGLQLLFYSVGIGQISSEVPQNLSASRPQDRQFILSSKKLLLSDSGFYLCAWTQADSYERYFGPGTRLTVT.

This clonotype occurred many times. The rearrangement uses TRBV7-9 and TRBJ2-5, with 8 positions matching TRBD1. V trimming: 5 bases; J trimming: 2 bases; junction bases outside the gene matches: 10. The CDR3 consists of 16 residues. The germline V gene encodes CDR1 SEHNR and CDR2 FQNEAQ (reference sequence). The CDR3 bases are TGTGCCAGCAGCACCTTAGACAGGGGATCACAAGAGACCCAGTACTTC. This codes for CASSTLDRGSQETQYF.

As to this clonotype: This clone may be a read error of a much larger clone one base away. V usage is TRBV30 and J usage is TRBJ1-1; a weak D match, TRBD1 (5 bases). The V gene's germline CDR1 is GTSNPN and CDR2 SVGIG (reference sequence). This CDR3 is 15 amino acids long. Written as DNA, the CDR3 is TGTGCCTGGAGTGTAACGGACGGGGGGTTCACTGAAGGTTTCTTT. This encodes CAWSVTDGGFTEGFF.

This clonotype was found a few times. The chain joins TRBV12-5 to TRBJ2-7; D is uncertain. The V gene lost 2 bases and the J gene lost 5 bases, with 10 bases spanning the gap. This CDR3 has 13 amino acids. CDR1 and CDR2 from the germline V gene are LGHNT and FRNRAP. CDR3 loop: CASGLPNVDEQYF. As DNA, the CDR3 is TGTGCTAGTGGTTTGCCTAACGTCGACGAGCAGTACTTC.

This clonotype has at least ten counts. The chain combines TRBV2 with TRBJ1-1, with D perhaps TRBD1 (5 bases). Trimming stripped 6 bases from V and 7 bases from J, with 15 bases between. The CDR3 runs to 13 residues. Germline V CDR1 and CDR2: SNHLY, FYNNEI. The CDR3 is CASRTGVDGEAFF. The CDR3 DNA follows: TGTGCCAGCAGGACGGGGGTGGACGGTGAAGCTTTCTTT.

This clonotype was observed many times. V gene TRBV12-3 or TRBV12-4 combines with J gene TRBJ1-4; 7 bases align to TRBD1. V lost 7 bases, J lost 0 bases, and 11 bases stayed unmatched. The length of the CDR3 is 17 residues. The CDR3 protein is CASTREFDRATNEKLFF. CDR3 DNA: TGTGCCAGCACCCGCGAGTTCGACAGGGCAACTAATGAAAAACTGTTTTTT.

This clonotype was recorded at least ten times. V and J are TRBV6-6 and TRBJ2-7; TRBD2 aligns across 7 bases. V lost 0 bases, J lost 5 bases, and 7 bases stayed unmatched. The CDR3 sequence is 15 residues long. Germline CDR1 reads MNHNY; CDR2 reads SVGAGI (reference sequence). This chain's CDR3 is CASSYSSGAYDEQYF. In nucleotides, the CDR3 is TGTGCCAGCAGTTACTCAAGCGGGGCTTACGACGAGCAGTACTTC.

This clonotype was observed many times. The rearrangement joins TRBV18 to TRBJ2-7; 7 nucleotides match TRBD1. V shed 3 bases and J 5 bases; nucleotides not matched to a gene: 7. From germline, CDR1 is KGHSH and CDR2 LQKENI. The CDR3 contains 14 residues. CDR3 region: CASSPSGGVNEQYF. The CDR3 region has the DNA TGTGCCAGCTCACCTTCAGGGGGAGTCAACGAGCAGTACTTC.

This clonotype was observed many times. This chain connects TRBV13 to TRBJ2-3; possible D gene TRBD2, 5 bases. The ends were cut back, 5 bases at V and 0 bases at J, with 12 bases in the middle. CDR1 PRHDT and CDR2 FYEKMQ come from the germline V gene (reference sequence). This CDR3 has 15 residues. CDR3 loop: CASSTPGSSTDTQYF. Written as DNA, the CDR3 is TGTGCCAGCAGCACCCCGGGGTCTAGCACAGATACGCAGTATTTT.

As DNA, the CDR3 is TGTGCCAGCAGCCAAGAAGAAGGGGGCGGAGGTTCACCCCTCCACTTT. Its translation: CASSQEEGGGGSPLHF. The chain combines TRBV4-2 with TRBJ1-6; 7 bases are a match to TRBD1. The V gene's germline CDR1 is LGHNA and CDR2 YNFKEQ. The CDR3 is made up of 16 amino acids. Trimming at V came to 0 bases and at J to 9 bases, leaving 8 bases not matched to a gene.

V and J are TRBV7-2 and TRBJ2-5; possibly TRBD1 or TRBD2 for D (7 bases each). CDR3 length: 16 amino acids. Between the trimmed V and J ends, which lost 4 bases and 4 bases, there was a span of 19 bases. Germline-derived CDR1 and CDR2 are SGHTA and FQGNSA. The CDR3 coding sequence is TGTGCCAGCAGCTCCCAGGGGGGAGGGCCGGGAGAGACCCAGTACTTC. It yields the protein CASSSQGGGPGETQYF. Using reference TRBV7-2 and TRBJ2-5 for the parts outside the CDR3, the full variable domain is GAGVSQSPSNKVTEKGKDVELRCDPISGHTALYWYRQSLGQGLEFLIYFQGNSAPDKSGLPSDRFSAERTGGSVSTLTIQRTQQEDSAVYLCASSSQGGGPGETQYFGPGTRLLVL.

This clonotype has a count of ten or more. This chain joins TRBV10-2 and TRBJ1-5; 8 nucleotides agree with TRBD1. CDR1 WSHSY and CDR2 SAAADI come from the germline V gene. The ends lost 5 bases at V and 2 bases at J; junction bases unmatched: 5. This CDR3 has 15 residues. CDR3 sequence reads: CASSQGAVGNQPQHF. The CDR3 DNA reads as TGCGCCAGCAGTCAGGGGGCGGTGGGCAATCAGCCCCAGCATTTT.

The chain has TRBV28 and TRBJ2-5; 7 bases align to TRBD1. The CDR3 has 13 residues. Trimming cost V 7 bases and J 3 bases; bases outside gene matches: 5. In germline, CDR1 is MDHEN, CDR2 SYDVKM. The CDR3 DNA reads as TGTGCCAGCACCGCCGGGACAGAAGAGACCCAGTACTTC. It encodes CASTAGTEETQYF.

The V gene is TRBV29-1, the J gene TRBJ2-7, with 7 bases identical to TRBD1. The CDR3 extends over 10 amino acids. Trimming at V came to 6 bases and at J to 4 bases, leaving 0 bases not matched to a gene. Germline V lookup: CDR1 SQVTM, CDR2 ANQGSEA. DNA for the CDR3: TGCAGCGTGGGACAGTACGAGCAGTACTTC. Translating gives CSVGQYEQYF.

This chain connects TRBV6-1 to TRBJ2-2; no reliable D call. Deletions cut 6 bases from V and 5 bases from J, with 7 bases between. The CDR3 spans 12 residues. Germline V CDR1 and CDR2: MNHNS, SASEGT. This chain's CDR3 is CASRLGTGELFF. CDR3 DNA sequence: TGTGCCAGCAGATTGGGGACCGGGGAGCTGTTTTTT.

The chain carries TRBV18 and TRBJ1-1; D uncertain. This CDR3 is 15 amino acids long. V lost 3 bases and J lost 0, with 11 bases in between. Germline V CDR1 and CDR2: KGHSH, LQKENI. CDR3 sequence reads: CASSPGIGLNTEAFF. As DNA, the CDR3 is TGTGCCAGCTCACCGGGGATAGGGTTGAACACTGAAGCTTTCTTT.

This chain links TRBV9 with TRBJ2-7, with unresolved D. This CDR3 contains 13 residues. The germline gives CDR1 SGDLS, CDR2 YYNGEE. Trimming shortened V by 0 bases and J by 0 bases, and 4 bases separated the two germline ends. The DNA of the CDR3 is TGTGCCAGCAGCGTAGAGGACTCCTACGAGCAGTACTTC. Its translation is CASSVEDSYEQYF. The full variable domain, in which reference TRBV9 and TRBJ2-7 provide the parts outside the CDR3, is DSGVTQTPKHLITATGQRVTLRCSPRSGDLSVYWYQQSLDQGLQFLIQYYNGEERAKGNILERFSAQQFPDLHSELNLSSLELGDSALYFCASSVEDSYEQYFGPGTRLTVT.

V gene TRBV12-5 combines with J gene TRBJ2-7, with D maybe TRBD2 (6 bases). CDR1 and CDR2 from the germline V gene are LGHNT and FRNRAP. V lost 6 bases, J lost 0 bases, and 12 bases lay in between. CDR3 size: 14 residues. CDR3 coding DNA: TGTGCTAGTGGGGGGATAGCGGACTCCTACGAGCAGTACTTC. Translating gives CASGGIADSYEQYF.

This clonotype was recorded a few times. This chain uses TRBV29-1 with TRBJ2-1, with TRBD1 matching 9 bases. Germline V gene lookup returns CDR1 SQVTM and CDR2 ANQGSEA. Trimming removed 6 bases from V and 7 bases from J; junction bases left unmatched: 7. The CDR3 consists of 13 residues. The DNA of the CDR3 is TGCAGCGTGGACAGGGGTAAGAGGAATGAGCAGTTCTTC. It specifies CSVDRGKRNEQFF.

This clonotype was picked up many times. The chain joins TRBV10-1 to TRBJ2-3, with D tentatively TRBD2 (5 bases). The V gene lost 3 bases and the J gene lost 2 bases, with 15 bases spanning the gap. Germline CDR1 is WNHNN and CDR2 is SYGVQD (reference sequence). The CDR3 contains 16 residues. This CDR3 reads CASSDGGFTDTDTQYF. CDR3 sequence (DNA): TGCGCCAGCAGTGATGGCGGGTTTACGGACACAGATACGCAGTATTTT.

This clonotype was picked up a small number of times. The V gene is TRBV7-9, the J gene TRBJ2-5; D might be TRBD1 or TRBD2, each matching 5 bases. V was clipped by 4 bases and J by 5 bases, with 14 bases between them. Germline-derived CDR1 and CDR2 are SEHNR and FQNEAQ (reference sequence). CDR3 size: 14 residues. The CDR3 loop is CASSSNRRSETQYF. CDR3 nucleotide sequence: TGTGCCAGCAGCTCTAACAGGAGGTCGGAGACCCAGTACTTC.

The chain combines TRBV14 with TRBJ2-1; D unclear. With 0 bases removed from V and 5 bases from J, the gap between germline ends came to 5 bases. The CDR3 consists of 13 residues. In germline, CDR1 is SGHDN, CDR2 FVKESK. The CDR3 here is CASSQDLNNEQFF. The DNA of the CDR3 is TGTGCCAGCAGCCAAGATCTAAACAATGAGCAGTTCTTC.